The T cell receptor beta chain described here comes from a study of shared clonotypes between healthy human individuals. Here immunoSEQ multiplex PCR was the method, and the copy in TCRdb shows in-frame clones only, minus some. The repertoire holds about 1 million clones, with roughly 70% as singletons. The V gene lost 2 bases and the J gene lost 0 bases, with 8 bases spanning the gap. The CDR3 loop spans 15 amino acids. Looked up from germline, CDR1 is KGHSH and CDR2 is LQKENI. This TCR came from a man between 18 and 35 years old in good health. The material sequenced was memory CD4+ T cells sorted from blood. Subset here: CD45RA-negative fraction. The chain is built from TRBV18 and TRBJ1-3, with no clear D. The CDR3 here is CASSPTGSSGNTIYF. The CDR3 DNA is TGTGCCAGCTCACCAACGGGCAGCTCTGGAAACACCATATATTTT.